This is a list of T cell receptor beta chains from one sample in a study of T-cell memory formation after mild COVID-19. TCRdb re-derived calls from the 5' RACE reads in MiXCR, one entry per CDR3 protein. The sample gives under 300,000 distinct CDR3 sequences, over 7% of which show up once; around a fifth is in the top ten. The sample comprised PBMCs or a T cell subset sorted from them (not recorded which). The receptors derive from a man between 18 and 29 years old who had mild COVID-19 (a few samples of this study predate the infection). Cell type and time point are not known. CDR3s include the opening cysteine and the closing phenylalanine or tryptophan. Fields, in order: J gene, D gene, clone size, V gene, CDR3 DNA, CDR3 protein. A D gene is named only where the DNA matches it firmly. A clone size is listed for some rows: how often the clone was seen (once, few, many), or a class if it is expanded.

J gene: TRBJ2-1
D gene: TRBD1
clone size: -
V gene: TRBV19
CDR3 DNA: TGTGCCAGTAGTATAGCCCACAGGGGGCGCAATGAGCAGTTCTTC
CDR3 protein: CASSIAHRGRNEQFF

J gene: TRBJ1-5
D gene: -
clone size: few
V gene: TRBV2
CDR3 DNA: TGTGCCAGCAGTTCGTCAGGGAGTGTGGAGCCCCAGCATTTT
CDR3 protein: CASSSSGSVEPQHF

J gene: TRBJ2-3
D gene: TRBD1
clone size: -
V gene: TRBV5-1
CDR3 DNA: TGCGCCAGCAGCTCCGGACAGGCTAGCACAGATACGCAGTATTTT
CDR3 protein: CASSSGQASTDTQYF

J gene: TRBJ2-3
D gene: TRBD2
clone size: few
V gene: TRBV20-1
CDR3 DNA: TGCAGTGCTTATTCGACTAGCGGGGAGACAGATACGCAGTATTTT
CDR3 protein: CSAYSTSGETDTQYF

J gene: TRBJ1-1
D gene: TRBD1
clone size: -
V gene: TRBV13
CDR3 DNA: TGTGCCAGCAGCTCGGGACAGCCGATGATTGAAGCTTTCTTT
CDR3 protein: CASSSGQPMIEAFF

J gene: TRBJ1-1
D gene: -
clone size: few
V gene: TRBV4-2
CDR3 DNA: TGTGCCAGCAGCCAAGAACCGGACACTGAAGCTTTCTTT
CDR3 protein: CASSQEPDTEAFF

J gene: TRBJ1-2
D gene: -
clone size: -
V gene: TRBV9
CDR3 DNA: TGTGCCAGCAGCGTGGCTCCCGGAGACTATGGCTACACCTTC
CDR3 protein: CASSVAPGDYGYTF

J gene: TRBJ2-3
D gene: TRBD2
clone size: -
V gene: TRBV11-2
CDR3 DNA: TGTGCCAGCAGCTTAGACCAGGGACTAGCGGGGGCCGCGGGAGATACGCAGTATTTT
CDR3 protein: CASSLDQGLAGAAGDTQYF

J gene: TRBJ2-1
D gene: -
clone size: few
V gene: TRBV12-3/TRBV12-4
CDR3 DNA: TGTGCCAGCAGTTACTGGGACCCGGCGATCCTGCTAAAAGAGGCCCCCGGGCAGTTCTTC
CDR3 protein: CASSYWDPAILLKEAPGQFF

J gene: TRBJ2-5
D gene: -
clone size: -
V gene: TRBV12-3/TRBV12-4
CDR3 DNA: TGTGCCAGCAGTACAGGAGACCAAGAGACCCAGTACTTC
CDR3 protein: CASSTGDQETQYF

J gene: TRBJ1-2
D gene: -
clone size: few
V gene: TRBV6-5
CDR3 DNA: TGTGCCAGCAGAGGACTGGGTGAGGTCTCTCACTTC
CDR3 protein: CASRGLGEVSHF

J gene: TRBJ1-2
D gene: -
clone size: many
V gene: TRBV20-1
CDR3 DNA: TGCAGTGCTAGAAGGGGAGATAACTATGGCTACACCTTC
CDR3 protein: CSARRGDNYGYTF

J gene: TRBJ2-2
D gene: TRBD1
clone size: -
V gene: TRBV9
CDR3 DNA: TGTGCCAGCAGCGGCTCGGGACAGGTGAACACCGGGGAGCTGTTTTTT
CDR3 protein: CASSGSGQVNTGELFF

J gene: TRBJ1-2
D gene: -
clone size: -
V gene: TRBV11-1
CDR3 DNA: TGTGCCAGCAGCTTCATGGGAGCTAACTATGGCTACACCTTC
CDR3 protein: CASSFMGANYGYTF

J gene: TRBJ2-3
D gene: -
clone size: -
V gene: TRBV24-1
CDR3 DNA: TGTGCCACCAGTGATTTGTCGGGGGACACAGATACGCAGTATTTT
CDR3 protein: CATSDLSGDTDTQYF

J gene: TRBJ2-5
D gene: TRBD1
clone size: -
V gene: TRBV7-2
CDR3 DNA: TGTGCCAGCAGCTTAGTAAGTGGAGGACAGGGTGAAGAGACCCAGTACTTC
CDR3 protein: CASSLVSGGQGEETQYF

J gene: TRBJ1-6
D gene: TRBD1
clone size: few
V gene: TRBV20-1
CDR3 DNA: TGCAGTGCTAGAGACCGACAGGGATCCTATAATTCACCCCTCCACTTT
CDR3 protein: CSARDRQGSYNSPLHF

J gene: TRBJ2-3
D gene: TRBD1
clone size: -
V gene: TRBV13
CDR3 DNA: TGTGCCAGCAGCTTGGACAGGGCTACGCAGTATTTT
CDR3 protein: CASSLDRATQYF

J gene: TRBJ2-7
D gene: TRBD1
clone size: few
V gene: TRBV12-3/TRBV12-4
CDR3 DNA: TGTGCCAGCAGTCATGGGAGGACAGGGCAATACGAGCAGTACTTC
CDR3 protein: CASSHGRTGQYEQYF

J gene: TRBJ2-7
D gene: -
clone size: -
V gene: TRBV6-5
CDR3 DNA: TGTGCCAGCAGTTATCAGGGTGGAACCTACGAGCAGTACTTC
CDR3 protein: CASSYQGGTYEQYF

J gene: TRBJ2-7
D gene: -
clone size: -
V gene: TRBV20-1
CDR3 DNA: TGCAGTGCTGGACCAGGGGGGGTATACGAGCAGTACTTC
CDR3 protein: CSAGPGGVYEQYF

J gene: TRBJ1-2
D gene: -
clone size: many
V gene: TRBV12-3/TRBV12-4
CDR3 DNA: TGTGCCAGCAGTCGGGACGGTAACTATGGCTACACCTTC
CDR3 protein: CASSRDGNYGYTF

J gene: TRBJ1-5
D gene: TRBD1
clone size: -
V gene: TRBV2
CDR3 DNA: TGTGCCAGCAGGGAGGACAGGGGAGTTCGTCAGCCCCAGCATTTT
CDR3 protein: CASREDRGVRQPQHF

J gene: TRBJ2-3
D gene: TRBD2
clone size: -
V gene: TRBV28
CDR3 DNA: TGTGCCAGCAGTTCTAGCGGGAGGCTCACAGATACGCAGTATTTT
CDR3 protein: CASSSSGRLTDTQYF

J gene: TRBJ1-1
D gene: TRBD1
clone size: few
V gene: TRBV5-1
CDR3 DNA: TGCGCCAGCAGCTTGAGGGGACAGGGACACCTTCCTGAAGCTTTCTTT
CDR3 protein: CASSLRGQGHLPEAFF

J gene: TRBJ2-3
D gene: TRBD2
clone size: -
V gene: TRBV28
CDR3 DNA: TGTGCCAGCAGTCGACCCCTAGCGGGGGGCACAGATACGCAGTATTTT
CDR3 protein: CASSRPLAGGTDTQYF

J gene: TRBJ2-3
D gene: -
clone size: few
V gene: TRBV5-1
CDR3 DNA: TGCGCCAGCAGCTTGGTCCCCAGGCCGCAGGGCTCAGATACGCAGTATTTT
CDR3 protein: CASSLVPRPQGSDTQYF

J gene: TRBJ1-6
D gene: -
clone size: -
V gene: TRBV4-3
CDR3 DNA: TGCGCCAGCAGCCAAGATCTGCAGGGACTTTATTCACCCCTCCACTTT
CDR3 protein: CASSQDLQGLYSPLHF

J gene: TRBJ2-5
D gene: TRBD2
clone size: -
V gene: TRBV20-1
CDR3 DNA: TGCAGTGCCCAGACTAGCGGAATTCAAGAGACCCAGTACTTC
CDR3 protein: CSAQTSGIQETQYF

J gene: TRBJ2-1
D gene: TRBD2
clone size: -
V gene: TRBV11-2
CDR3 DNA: TGTGCCAGCTCTAGCGGGGGGGCCTTAGGCTACAATGAGCAGTTCTTC
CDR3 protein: CASSSGGALGYNEQFF

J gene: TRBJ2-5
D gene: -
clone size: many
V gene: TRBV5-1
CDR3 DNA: TGCGCCAGCAGCCGACCCGGGCCCGATAGCCAGACCCAGTACTTC
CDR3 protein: CASSRPGPDSQTQYF

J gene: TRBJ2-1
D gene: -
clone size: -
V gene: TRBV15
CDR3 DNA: TGTGCCACCAGGGGCAGGGAGGATGAGCAGTTCTTC
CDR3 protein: CATRGREDEQFF